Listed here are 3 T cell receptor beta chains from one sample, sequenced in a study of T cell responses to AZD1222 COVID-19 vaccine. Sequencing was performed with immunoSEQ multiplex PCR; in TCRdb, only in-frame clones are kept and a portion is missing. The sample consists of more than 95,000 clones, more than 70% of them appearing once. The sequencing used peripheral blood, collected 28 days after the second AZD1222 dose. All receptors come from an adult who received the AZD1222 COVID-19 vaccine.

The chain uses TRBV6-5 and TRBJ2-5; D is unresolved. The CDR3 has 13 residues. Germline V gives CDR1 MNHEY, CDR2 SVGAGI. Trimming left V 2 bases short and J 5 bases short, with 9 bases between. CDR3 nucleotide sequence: TGTGCCAGCAGTTACGGGCTGAGGGAGACCCAGTACTTC. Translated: CASSYGLRETQYF.

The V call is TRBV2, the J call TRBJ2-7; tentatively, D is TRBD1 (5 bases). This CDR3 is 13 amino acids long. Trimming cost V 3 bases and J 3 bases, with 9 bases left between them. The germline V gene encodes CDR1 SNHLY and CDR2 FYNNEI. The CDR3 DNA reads TGTGCCAGCAGTGAGGCAGGGTACTACGAGCAGTACTTC. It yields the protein CASSEAGYYEQYF.

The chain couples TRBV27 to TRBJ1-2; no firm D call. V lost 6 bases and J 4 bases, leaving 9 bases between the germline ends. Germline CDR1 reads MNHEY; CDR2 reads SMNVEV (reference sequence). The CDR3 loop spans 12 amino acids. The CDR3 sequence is CASSLEGYGYTF. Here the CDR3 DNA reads TGTGCCAGCAGCCTGGAGGGCTATGGCTACACCTTC.